Shown below are 28 T cell receptor beta chains from a single sample sequenced in a study of OX40 agonist ivuxolimab in advanced cancers. The method was immunoSEQ multiplex PCR; TCRdb's version includes in-frame clones alone and lacks a portion of them. Of roughly 120,000 clones listed, over 85% are singletons. The sequencing here drew on CD4+ or CD8+ T cells sorted from blood, taken in a trial of the OX40 agonist ivuxolimab. The receptors originated from an adult with an advanced solid tumor such as melanoma, head and neck, liver or kidney cancer.

CDR3 DNA sequence: TGTGCCAGCAGCTTAGAGGGACAGGGACCGGAGGGCTACACCTTC. It specifies CASSLEGQGPEGYTF. The chain employs TRBV7-2 and TRBJ1-2; 9 positions agree with TRBD1. Trimming at V came to 1 base and at J to 8 bases, leaving 8 bases not matched to a gene. The CDR3 is made up of 15 amino acids. Germline V gene lookup returns CDR1 SGHTA and CDR2 FQGNSA.

The gene calls are TRBV2 and TRBJ1-4; 7 nucleotides line up with TRBD1. The length of the CDR3 is 14 residues. The V segment lost 6 bases and the J segment 8 bases; nucleotides outside the gene matches: 9. The germline CDR1 and CDR2 sequences are SNHLY and FYNNEI. The CDR3 sequence is CASSLQQGNEKLFF. CDR3 DNA sequence: TGTGCCAGCAGCTTACAACAGGGGAACGAAAAACTGTTTTTT.

This clone was detected once. The CDR3: CASSLNLNAEQFF. DNA for the CDR3: TGTGCCAGCAGCTTAAATCTTAACGCTGAGCAGTTCTTC. This chain connects TRBV7-8 to TRBJ2-1; D not resolved. Trimming pared 2 bases from V and 9 bases from J, leaving 11 bases between. This CDR3 has 13 residues. Per germline, CDR1 SGHVS and CDR2 FQNEAQ.

The chain has TRBV6-5 and TRBJ1-1, with no clear D. Trimming took 7 bases from V and 1 from J, leaving 10 bases between them. This CDR3 region has 13 residues. Looked up from germline, CDR1 is MNHEY and CDR2 is SVGAGI. Written as DNA, the CDR3 is TGTGCCAGCATTGAGAGGGAGAACACTGAAGCTTTCTTT. It encodes CASIERENTEAFF.

The V gene is TRBV7-2, the J gene TRBJ2-2; D gene uncertain. The CDR3 spans 15 residues. Per the germline V gene, CDR1 is SGHTA and CDR2 is FQGNSA. Trimming took 2 bases from V and 2 from J, leaving 9 bases between them. The chain's CDR3 is CASSLSLQNTGELFF. The CDR3 nucleotides are TGTGCCAGCAGCTTATCTCTCCAAAACACCGGGGAGCTGTTTTTT.

This clone was recorded only once. The chain joins TRBV5-1 to TRBJ2-2; 9 bases align to TRBD2. CDR1 and CDR2 (germline): SGHRS, YFSETQ. CDR3 length equals 16 residues. V was clipped by 10 bases and J by 7 bases; unmatched bases: 17. CDR3: CASSRLAEPPGGELFF. Written as DNA, the CDR3 is TGCGCCTCCAGCCGACTAGCGGAACCGCCAGGCGGGGAGCTGTTTTTT.

The gene calls are TRBV4-2 and TRBJ2-3; D unclear. The germline V gene encodes CDR1 LGHNA and CDR2 YNFKEQ. Trimming cost V 0 bases and J 6 bases, with 13 bases left between them. The CDR3 runs to 15 residues. CDR3 nucleotides: TGTGCCAGCAGCCAAGACGATGGGGATGCCGATACGCAGTATTTT. Protein product: CASSQDDGDADTQYF.

The gene calls are TRBV6-5 and TRBJ1-4; TRBD1 matches 9 bases. The germline gives CDR1 MNHEY, CDR2 SVGAGI. Unmatched junction bases numbered 7, after V lost 6 bases and J lost 8 bases. This CDR3 comprises 14 residues. This CDR3 reads CASRSDRGNEKLFF. In DNA form, the CDR3 reads TGTGCCAGCAGATCGGACAGGGGAAACGAAAAACTGTTTTTT.

This rearrangement joins TRBV19 to TRBJ1-4; tentatively, D is TRBD1 (5 bases). Per the germline V gene, CDR1 is LNHDA and CDR2 is SQIVND (reference sequence). The length of the CDR3 is 12 residues. Trimming shortened V by 10 bases and J by 8 bases, and 14 bases separated the two germline ends. The CDR3 DNA reads as TGTGCCACTAACATGAGGGACGAAAAACTGTTTTTT. It encodes CATNMRDEKLFF.

CDR3: CASSLERRSGYTF. CDR3 coding DNA: TGCGCCAGCAGCTTGGAAAGACGGTCTGGCTACACCTTC. The chain combines TRBV5-1 with TRBJ1-2; D ambiguous. There are 13 residues in the CDR3. Trimming removed 0 bases from V and 7 bases from J, with 10 bases in between. Germline V lookup: CDR1 SGHRS, CDR2 YFSETQ. Variable domain in full (rest from reference TRBV5-1 and TRBJ1-2): KAGVTQTPRYLIKTRGQQVTLSCSPISGHRSVSWYQQTPGQGLQFLFEYFSETQRNKGNFPGRFSGRQFSNSRSEMNVSTLELGDSALYLCASSLERRSGYTFGSGTRLTVV.

The V call is TRBV5-1, the J call TRBJ2-3; tentatively, D is TRBD2 (6 bases). V was clipped by 4 bases and J by 3 bases, with 12 bases between them. The germline V gene has CDR1 SGHRS and CDR2 YFSETQ. The CDR3 loop spans 14 amino acids. CDR3 nucleotides: TGCGCCAGCAGCGCGGGACTCACGACAGATACGCAGTATTTT. Translated: CASSAGLTTDTQYF.

The V call is TRBV5-5, the J call TRBJ2-3; D gene uncertain. The CDR3 loop spans 14 amino acids. Germline lookup yields CDR1 SGHKS and CDR2 YYEKEE (reference sequence). Trimming left V 0 bases short and J 3 bases short, with 8 bases between. This CDR3 is CASSLDRPTDTQYF. The CDR3 DNA sequence: TGTGCCAGCAGCTTGGACAGACCAACAGATACGCAGTATTTT. Based on the CDR3 plus reference TRBV5-5 and TRBJ2-3, the full variable domain is DAGVTQSPTHLIKTRGQQVTLRCSPISGHKSVSWYQQVLGQGPQFIFQYYEKEERGRGNFPDRFSARQFPNYSSELNVNALLLGDSALYLCASSLDRPTDTQYFGPGTRLTVL.

The rearrangement uses TRBV4-3 and TRBJ1-6; D remains unclear. There are 17 residues in the CDR3. CDR1 is LGHNA and CDR2 is YSLEER in the germline V gene. Between the trimmed V and J ends, which lost 3 bases and 6 bases, there was a span of 18 bases. The CDR3 reads CASSQAGFGTTNSPLHF. In DNA, the CDR3 is TGCGCCAGCAGCCAGGCCGGGTTTGGTACTACTAATTCACCCCTCCACTTT.

The rearrangement joins TRBV28 to TRBJ2-7; 9 nucleotides agree with TRBD2. This CDR3 comprises 16 residues. V dropped 5 bases and J dropped 4; count of bases not matched to a gene: 12. CDR1 is MDHEN, CDR2 SYDVKM, per germline. CDR3 loop: CASSPPVGGRGYEQYF. The DNA for the CDR3 is TGTGCCAGCAGTCCGCCCGTGGGCGGGAGGGGATACGAGCAGTACTTC.

The chain employs TRBV5-4 and TRBJ1-4; the D gene is possibly TRBD1 (6 bases). Per germline, CDR1 SGHNT and CDR2 YYREEE (reference sequence). Between the trimmed V and J ends, which lost 0 bases and 5 bases, there was a span of 14 bases. CDR3 length equals 16 residues. CDR3 nucleotides: TGTGCCAGCAGCTTGGGCACAGGGCAAGAGAATGAAAAACTGTTTTTT. This translates into CASSLGTGQENEKLFF.

V gene TRBV28 combines with J gene TRBJ1-1, with D possibly TRBD1 on 5 matching bases. Germline CDR1 is MDHEN and CDR2 is SYDVKM. Trimming shortened V by 1 base and J by 8 bases, and 14 bases separated the two germline ends. The CDR3 is made up of 14 amino acids. The CDR3 loop is CASSLLRGRGEAFF. CDR3 sequence (DNA): TGTGCCAGCAGTTTATTAAGGGGTAGGGGCGAAGCTTTCTTT.

This chain uses TRBV25-1 with TRBJ2-7; 10 nucleotides align to TRBD1. Germline-derived CDR1 and CDR2 are MGHDK and SYGVNS. CDR3 length: 13 amino acids. The trim removed 4 bases at V and 6 bases at J, leaving 3 bases unmatched. The DNA for the CDR3 is TGTGCCAGCAGTGGACAGGGGGCTGTCGAGCAGTACTTC. Translating it yields CASSGQGAVEQYF.

The chain recombines TRBV6-1 with TRBJ1-2; D unclear. There are 13 residues in the CDR3. With 0 bases removed from V and 8 bases from J, the gap between germline ends came to 10 bases. Germline CDR1 and CDR2: MNHNS and SASEGT. The CDR3 here is CASSEAGSMGYTF. The CDR3 nucleotides are TGTGCCAGCAGTGAAGCAGGTTCTATGGGCTACACCTTC.

This clone was seen once. The J gene is TRBJ1-3, the V gene TRBV19; no clear D gene. The V end lost 5 bases, the J end lost 0 bases, and 11 bases lay between the germline ends. CDR1 and CDR2 from the germline V gene are LNHDA and SQIVND (reference sequence). The CDR3 contains 15 residues. The CDR3 sequence is CASSPQVISGNTIYF. The CDR3 nucleotides are TGTGCCAGTAGTCCCCAAGTGATCTCTGGAAACACCATATATTTT.

The J gene is TRBJ2-7, the V gene TRBV19; a possible D gene is TRBD2 (7 bases). Germline CDR1 is LNHDA and CDR2 is SQIVND (reference sequence). Trimming removed 5 bases at V and 2 bases at J, with 16 bases between. The CDR3 runs to 15 residues. CDR3 nucleotides: TGTGCCAGTAGTGCCCGGGGGGCCAACCCCTACGAGCAGTACTTC. Protein product: CASSARGANPYEQYF.

This rearrangement joins TRBV28 to TRBJ2-7, with TRBD1 as a possible D gene (5 bases). Trimming cost V 3 bases and J 2 bases, with 14 bases left between them. Germline assignment: CDR1 MDHEN and CDR2 SYDVKM. The CDR3 covers 15 residues. The CDR3 protein is CASSLGPRLAYEQYF. The CDR3 DNA sequence: TGTGCCAGCAGTTTGGGGCCGCGATTAGCCTACGAGCAGTACTTC.

The gene calls are TRBV5-6 and TRBJ1-5, with D hard to call. Trimming pared 1 base from V and 7 bases from J, leaving 15 bases between. Germline loops: CDR1 SGHDT, CDR2 YYEEEE. The CDR3 covers 15 residues. CDR3: CASSLSGAWGQPQHF. The CDR3 DNA reads as TGTGCCAGCAGCTTGTCTGGAGCTTGGGGACAGCCCCAGCATTTT.

This clone was recorded once. This rearrangement joins TRBV5-4 to TRBJ2-1; D gene ambiguous. The CDR3 contains 14 residues. The V end lost 1 base, the J end lost 7 bases, and 12 bases lay between the germline ends. Germline-derived CDR1 and CDR2 are SGHNT and YYREEE (reference sequence). The CDR3 DNA sequence: TGTGCCAGCAGCTTGACGTCATCGGGTAATGAGCAGTTCTTC. Amino acid sequence: CASSLTSSGNEQFF.

The table lists this clone with a few counts. The V and J genes are TRBV2 and TRBJ1-1, with 7 bases matching TRBD1. Germline values: CDR1 SNHLY, CDR2 FYNNEI. J gave up 6 bases and V 6 bases, and 10 bases lay outside the gene matches. The CDR3 contains 14 residues. CDR3 loop: CASRATTGRAEAFF. In DNA form, the CDR3 reads TGTGCCAGCAGGGCAACGACAGGGAGAGCTGAAGCTTTCTTT.

The chain links TRBV7-2 to TRBJ1-6; D unresolved. CDR3 length: 12 residues. The germline V gene has CDR1 SGHTA and CDR2 FQGNSA. V was clipped by 3 bases and J by 12 bases, with 9 bases between them. CDR3 sequence reads: CASSFTGRPLHF. The CDR3 DNA reads TGTGCCAGCAGCTTTACTGGGAGACCCCTCCACTTT.

The chain combines TRBV7-9 with TRBJ1-5; TRBD1 is a possible D gene (5 bases). CDR3 length equals 15 residues. Germline lookup yields CDR1 SEHNR and CDR2 FQNEAQ (reference sequence). V gave up 2 bases and J gave up 4 bases, with 12 bases separating them. DNA for the CDR3: TGTGCCAGCAGCTTATCGGGCAGGGCGAATCAGCCCCAGCATTTT. It yields the protein CASSLSGRANQPQHF.

This rearrangement joins TRBV5-1 to TRBJ2-5; 12 nucleotides line up with TRBD2. The CDR3 runs 16 residues. Germline CDR1 is SGHRS and CDR2 is YFSETQ. V lost 0 bases, J lost 1 base, and 1 base stayed unmatched. In DNA form, the CDR3 reads TGCGCCAGCAGCTTGGGACTAGCGGGGGCCCAAGAGACCCAGTACTTC. It codes for CASSLGLAGAQETQYF.

The V and J genes are TRBV2 and TRBJ1-2; weak D call: TRBD1 (5 bases). V dropped 7 bases and J dropped 7 bases, with 16 bases sitting between them. Looked up from germline, CDR1 is SNHLY and CDR2 is FYNNEI. CDR3 length equals 13 residues. As DNA, the CDR3 is TGTGCCAGCACTCAACGGTCGGGGCTTGGCTACACCTTC. This sequence encodes CASTQRSGLGYTF.